Listed here are 3 T cell receptor beta chains from one sample, sequenced in a study of blood T cell repertoires in COVID-19 (dated by TCRdb to 2018 to 2021). Receptors were amplified or captured by the immunoSEQ multiplex PCR assay. Held by TCRdb, this immuneACCESS table contains in-frame sequences only and omits some clones. Under half of the omission traces to an unresolved V gene where checked; the cause of the rest is unknown. This sample has approximately 130,000 clones in its table, and roughly 79% of those were observed once. The ten top clones hold 10% to 11% of the sample. Sequencing was performed on peripheral blood. These TCRs come from a human donor in a cohort sampled during active COVID-19.

The chain has TRBV10-3 and TRBJ1-6, with no clear D. This CDR3 is 14 amino acids long. The germline V gene has CDR1 ENHRY and CDR2 SYGVKD. V lost 2 bases and J 6 bases, leaving 8 bases between the germline ends. The CDR3 DNA reads as TGTGCCATCAGTGAGGGTGGGCTTAATTCACCCCTCCACTTT. Its translation is CAISEGGLNSPLHF.

This chain connects TRBV4-2 to TRBJ2-3, with 12 positions matching TRBD2. V shed 3 bases and J 2 bases; nucleotides not matched to a gene: 6. Germline assignment: CDR1 LGHNA and CDR2 YNFKEQ. The CDR3 has 17 residues. In nucleotides, the CDR3 is TGTGCCAGCAGCCATGGGAGGACTAGCGGGGACACAGATACGCAGTATTTT. Amino acid sequence: CASSHGRTSGDTDTQYF.

This clone was found a few times. The genes are TRBV11-2 and TRBJ2-7, with a tentative D call TRBD1 (6 bases). Germline lookup yields CDR1 SGHAT and CDR2 FQNNGV. The CDR3 length is 15 residues. Trimming removed 5 bases at V and 3 bases at J, with 17 bases between. The CDR3 coding sequence is TGTGCCAGCAGCCTGGACAGTCTACTACACTACGAGCAGTACTTC. It specifies CASSLDSLLHYEQYF.